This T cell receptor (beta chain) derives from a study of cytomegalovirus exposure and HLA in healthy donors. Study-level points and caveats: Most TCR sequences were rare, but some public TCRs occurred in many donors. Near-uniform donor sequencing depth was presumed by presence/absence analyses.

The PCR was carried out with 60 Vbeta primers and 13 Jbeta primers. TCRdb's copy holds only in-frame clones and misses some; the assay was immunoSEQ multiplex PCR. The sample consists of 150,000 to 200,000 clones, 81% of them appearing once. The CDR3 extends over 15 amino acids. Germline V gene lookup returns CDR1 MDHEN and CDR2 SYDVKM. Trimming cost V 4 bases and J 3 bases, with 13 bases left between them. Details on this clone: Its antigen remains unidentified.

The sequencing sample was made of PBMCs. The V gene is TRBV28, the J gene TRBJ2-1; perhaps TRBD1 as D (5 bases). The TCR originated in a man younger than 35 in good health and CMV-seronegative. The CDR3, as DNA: TGTGCCAGCAGTTCAGGGTTAGGGGACTACAATGAGCAGTTCTTC. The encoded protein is CASSSGLGDYNEQFF. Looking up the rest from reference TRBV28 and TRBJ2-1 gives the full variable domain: DVKVTQSSRYLVKRTGEKVFLECVQDMDHENMFWYRQDPGLGLRLIYFSYDVKMKEKGDIPEGYSVSREKKERFSLILESASTNQTSMYLCASSSGLGDYNEQFFGPGTRLTVL.